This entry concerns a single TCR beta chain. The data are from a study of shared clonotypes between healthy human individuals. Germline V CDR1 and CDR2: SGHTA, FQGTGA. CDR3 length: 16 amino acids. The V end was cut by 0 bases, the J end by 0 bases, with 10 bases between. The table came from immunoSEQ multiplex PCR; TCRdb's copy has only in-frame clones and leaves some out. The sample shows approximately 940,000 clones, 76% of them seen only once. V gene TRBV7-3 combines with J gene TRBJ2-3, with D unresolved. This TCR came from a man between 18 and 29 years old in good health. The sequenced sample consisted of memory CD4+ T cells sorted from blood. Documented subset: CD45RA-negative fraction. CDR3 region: CASSLTPLTSTDTQYF. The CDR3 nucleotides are TGTGCCAGCAGCTTAACCCCTCTTACTAGCACAGATACGCAGTATTTT.